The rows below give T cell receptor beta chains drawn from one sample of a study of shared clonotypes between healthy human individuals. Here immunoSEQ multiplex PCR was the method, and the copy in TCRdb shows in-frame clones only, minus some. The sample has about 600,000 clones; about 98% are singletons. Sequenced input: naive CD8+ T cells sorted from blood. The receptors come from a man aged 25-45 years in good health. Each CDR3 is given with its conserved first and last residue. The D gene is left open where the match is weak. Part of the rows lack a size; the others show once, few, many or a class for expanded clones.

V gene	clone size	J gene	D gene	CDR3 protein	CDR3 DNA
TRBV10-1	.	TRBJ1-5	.	CASSESKWQPQHF	TGCGCCAGCAGTGAGTCGAAGTGGCAGCCCCAGCATTTT
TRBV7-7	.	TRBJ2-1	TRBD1	CASSSPGQGFYEQFF	TGTGCCAGCAGCTCCCCGGGACAGGGGTTCTATGAGCAGTTCTTC
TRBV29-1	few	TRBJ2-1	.	CSVDAIDYNEQFF	TGCAGCGTTGACGCGATCGACTACAATGAGCAGTTCTTC
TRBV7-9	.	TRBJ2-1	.	CASSPRTVLFNEQFF	TGTGCCAGCAGCCCCCGGACAGTTCTATTCAATGAGCAGTTCTTC
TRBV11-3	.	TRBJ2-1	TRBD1	CASSFRDRGGLYNEQFF	TGTGCCAGCAGCTTCCGGGACAGGGGAGGGCTTTACAATGAGCAGTTCTTC
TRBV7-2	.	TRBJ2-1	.	CASSSELRDEQFF	TGTGCCAGCAGCTCGGAATTAAGGGATGAGCAGTTCTTC
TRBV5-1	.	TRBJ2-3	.	CASSLYGSSTDTQYF	TGCGCCAGCAGCTTGTACGGATCTAGCACAGATACGCAGTATTTT
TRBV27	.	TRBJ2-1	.	CASHRGGGFNEQFF	TGTGCCAGCCACAGGGGGGGAGGTTTCAATGAGCAGTTCTTC
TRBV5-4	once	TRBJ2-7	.	CASSARGLLRSYEQYF	TGTGCCAGCAGCGCGCGGGGACTGCTACGATCCTACGAGCAGTACTTC
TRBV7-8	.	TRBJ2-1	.	CASSLSYNEQFF	TGTGCCAGCAGCCTCTCCTACAATGAGCAGTTCTTC
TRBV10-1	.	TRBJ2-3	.	CASSESKGADTQYF	TGCGCCAGCAGTGAGTCGAAAGGGGCCGATACGCAGTATTTT
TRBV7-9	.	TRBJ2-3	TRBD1	CASSGRAGTGHTDTQYF	TGTGCCAGCAGCGGGCGGGCTGGGACAGGGCACACAGATACGCAGTATTTT
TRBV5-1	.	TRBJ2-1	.	CASSSLGRRRLFF	TGCGCCAGCAGCTCCCTTGGGAGGCGGCGACTGTTCTTC
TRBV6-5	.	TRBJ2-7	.	CASSSSSYEQYF	TGTGCCAGCAGTTCCAGCTCCTACGAGCAGTACTTC
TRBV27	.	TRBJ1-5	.	CAIDPRGSNQPQHF	TGTGCCATCGATCCTCGCGGTAGCAATCAGCCCCAGCATTTT
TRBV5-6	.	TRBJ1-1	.	CASSLGMGTEAFF	TGTGCCAGCAGCTTGGGTATGGGGACTGAAGCTTTCTTT
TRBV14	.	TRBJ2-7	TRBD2	CASSQSGGYSGVYEQYF	TGTGCCAGCAGCCAATCCGGGGGATACAGCGGGGTCTACGAGCAGTACTTC
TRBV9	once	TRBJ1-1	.	CASSRQNTEAFF	TGTGCCAGCAGCCGACAGAACACTGAAGCTTTCTTT
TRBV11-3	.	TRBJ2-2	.	CASSPHRAGGTGELFF	TGTGCCAGCAGCCCACACAGGGCCGGGGGCACCGGGGAGCTGTTTTTT
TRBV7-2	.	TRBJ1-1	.	CASRFQGKNTEAFF	TGTGCCAGCAGATTCCAGGGAAAGAACACTGAAGCTTTCTTT
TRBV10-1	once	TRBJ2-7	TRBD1	CASSEFRQGGGEQYF	TGCGCCAGCAGTGAATTTCGACAGGGGGGCGGCGAGCAGTACTTC
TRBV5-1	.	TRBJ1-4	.	CASSINSIATNEKLFF	TGCGCCAGCAGCATAAACTCGATCGCAACTAATGAAAAACTGTTTTTT
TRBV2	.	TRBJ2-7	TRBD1	CASRGQGVHEQYF	TGTGCCAGCAGGGGACAGGGGGTACACGAGCAGTACTTC
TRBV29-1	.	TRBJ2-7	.	CSVRGLLYEQYF	TGCAGCGTGCGGGGGCTTCTATACGAGCAGTACTTC
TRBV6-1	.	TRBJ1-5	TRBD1	CASSLTGVGQPQHF	TGTGCCAGCAGCCTGACAGGGGTCGGTCAGCCCCAGCATTTT
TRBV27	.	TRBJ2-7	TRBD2	CASSLATSGRIYEQYF	TGTGCCAGCAGTTTAGCGACTAGCGGGAGGATATACGAGCAGTACTTC
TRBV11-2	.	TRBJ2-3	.	CASSFRDSHTDTQYF	TGTGCCAGCAGCTTCCGGGACTCCCACACAGATACGCAGTATTTT